This T cell receptor beta chain was captured by sequencing in a study of a mutant IDH1 vaccine in newly diagnosed glioma. For the study at large: First vaccine doses came 4-6 weeks after radiotherapy alone, or with temozolomide cycles. Treated patients, about 60% male and roughly 40% female, averaged about 40 years of age.

The protocol was immunoSEQ multiplex PCR, while the TCRdb copy is restricted to in-frame clones and leaves out a portion. Here the sample spans tens of thousands of clones, 91% being singletons. This clone was picked up one time. Its antigen is unidentified. Time point indicated: week 5, during vaccination. In the vaccine, a single dose held 300 ug of the mutant IDH1 20-mer peptide, along with topical imiquimod. V was clipped by 1 base and J by 4 bases, with 16 bases between them. CDR3 length: 16 amino acids. CDR1 is SGHAT and CDR2 is FQNNGV in the germline V gene. Sequencing used PBMCs, obtained from a glioma patient whose treatment included an IDH1 peptide vaccine. The V gene is TRBV11-2, the J gene TRBJ1-2, with D hard to call. The receptor comes from a woman in her forties or fifties with glioma. The CDR3 sequence: CASSLAAWAGSYGYTF. The CDR3 DNA sequence: TGTGCCAGCAGCTTAGCGGCATGGGCCGGGAGCTATGGCTACACCTTC.